This record covers a single T cell receptor (beta chain). The antigen is not known. These data come from a study of shared clonotypes between healthy human individuals. The study, taken as a whole, reports: Rarefaction exposed incomplete sorted-subset sequencing despite large depth. A handful of donors showed sharing of approximately 5% of naive CD4 clonotypes.

This table comes from immunoSEQ multiplex PCR, and its TCRdb copy is limited to in-frame clones, with some not included. Of 2 million to 2.5 million clones in the sample, 85% to 95% were seen once. The TCR sequence derives from a man aged 18-30 years in good health. Some clones in this sample may be carry-over from other donors' samples. Sequencing input: naive CD4+ T cells from PBMCs. The subset denotes: CD45RA+ positively selected.

CDR3 nucleotide sequence: TGTGCCAGCAGTTCCCTTTTAGGGACGCTCAACGCCGGCTACACCTTC. Its protein product is CASSSLLGTLNAGYTF. J is TRBJ1-2 and V is TRBV28, with D possibly matching TRBD1 (5 bases). The length of the CDR3 is 16 residues. CDR1 and CDR2 (germline): MDHEN, SYDVKM. V lost 4 bases to trimming and J lost 8 bases, with 23 bases between them.